This T cell receptor beta chain was documented in a study of blood T cell repertoires in COVID-19. Looked up from germline, CDR1 is LGHDT and CDR2 is YNNKEL (reference sequence). V lost 3 bases and J lost 0; bases outside the gene matches: 10. The CDR3 is 19 residues long. The method was immunoSEQ multiplex PCR; TCRdb's version includes in-frame clones alone and lacks a portion of them. This sample has 200,000 to 250,000 clones, with roughly 90% found just once. The V call is TRBV3-1 (or the pseudogene TRBV3-2), the J call TRBJ2-2, with 10 bases that match TRBD2. The TCR comes from a middle-aged woman who had recovered from COVID-19. Sequencing was done on a sample of peripheral blood. The CDR3 region has the DNA TGTGCCAGCAGCCAGAAACATAGCGGGGGGCCCACGAACACCGGGGAGCTGTTTTTT. Its translation: CASSQKHSGGPTNTGELFF.